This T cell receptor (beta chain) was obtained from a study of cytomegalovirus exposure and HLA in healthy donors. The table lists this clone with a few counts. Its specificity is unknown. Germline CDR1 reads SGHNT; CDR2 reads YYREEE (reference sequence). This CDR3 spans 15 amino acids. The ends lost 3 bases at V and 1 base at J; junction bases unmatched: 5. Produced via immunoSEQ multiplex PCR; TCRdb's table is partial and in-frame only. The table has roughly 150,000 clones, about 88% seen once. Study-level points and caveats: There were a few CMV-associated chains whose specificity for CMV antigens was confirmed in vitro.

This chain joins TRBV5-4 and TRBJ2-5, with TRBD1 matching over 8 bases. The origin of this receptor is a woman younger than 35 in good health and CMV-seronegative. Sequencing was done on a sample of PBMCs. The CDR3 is CASSSRQGLQETQYF. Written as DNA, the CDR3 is TGTGCCAGCAGCTCCAGACAGGGGCTCCAAGAGACCCAGTACTTC.